The T cell receptor beta chain described here comes from a study of blood T cell repertoires in COVID-19. V shed 3 bases and J shed 8 bases, with 22 bases lying between them. This CDR3 is 17 amino acids long. Germline values: CDR1 KGHSH, CDR2 LQKENI. Using immunoSEQ multiplex PCR, the repertoire was profiled, and TCRdb retains in-frame clones only, with some absent. The sample yields around 170,000 clones, approximately 80% seen once. The chain employs TRBV18 and TRBJ1-4; D possibly corresponds to TRBD1 (6 bases). This clonotype was obtained from a man between 60 and 75 years old who had been exposed to COVID-19. The specimen sequenced was PBMCs or T cells enriched from blood (not recorded which). As DNA, the CDR3 is TGTGCCAGCTCACCCGGGGTGTCGGGGGGCTCTGGAGAAAAACTGTTTTTT. As protein: CASSPGVSGGSGEKLFF.